These 31 T cell receptor beta chains came from one sample sequenced in a study of cytomegalovirus exposure and HLA in healthy donors. The PCR contained 60 Vbeta and 13 Jbeta primers. Generated by immunoSEQ multiplex PCR, the TCRdb table keeps only in-frame clones and is missing some. The sample carries roughly 190,000 clones, 80% to 85% recorded once. Specimen: PBMCs. Source of these receptors: a man aged 35-49 years in good health and CMV-seropositive.

The CDR3 protein is CASSPTGTNEKLFF. CDR3 coding DNA: TGTGCCAGCAGCCCGACAGGGACTAATGAAAAACTGTTTTTT. J is TRBJ1-4 and V is TRBV4-2, with 7 bases lining up with TRBD1. CDR3 length: 14 amino acids. The trim removed 4 bases at V and 2 bases at J, leaving 1 base unmatched. The germline V gene encodes CDR1 LGHNA and CDR2 YNFKEQ.

This clone has a handful of counts. The junction departs from germline at one end; a sequencing error may be responsible. The gene calls are TRBV28 and TRBJ2-1; 8 nucleotides align to TRBD2. Germline loops: CDR1 MDHEN, CDR2 SYDVKM. The CDR3 is 12 residues long. The CDR3 region is CASSPGTRVSIF. In DNA form, the CDR3 reads TGTGCCAGCAGTCCGGGGACTAGAGTTTCGATCTTC. Complete variable domain (other parts from reference TRBV28 and TRBJ2-1): DVKVTQSSRYLVKRTGEKVFLECVQDMDHENMFWYRQDPGLGLRLIYFSYDVKMKEKGDIPEGYSVSREKKERFSLILESASTNQTSMYLCASSPGTRVSIFGPGTRLTVL.

With respect to this clone: A junction boundary mismatches the germline segment, possibly from a read error. The chain joins TRBV7-9 to TRBJ1-5; the D gene is possibly TRBD1 (6 bases). Germline loops: CDR1 SEHNR, CDR2 FQNEAQ (reference sequence). The CDR3 sequence is 17 residues long. CDR3 residues: CSSSSRGEGVSNQPQHF. The CDR3 DNA is TGTTCCAGCAGCTCCCGGGGGGAGGGGGTTAGCAATCAGCCCCAGCATTTT.

The chain has TRBV29-1 and TRBJ1-4; 7 positions match TRBD1. The V gene's germline CDR1 is SQVTM and CDR2 ANQGSEA. V dropped 6 bases and J dropped 8; count of bases not matched to a gene: 3. CDR3 length: 11 amino acids. In DNA form, the CDR3 reads TGCAGCGTGGGACAGCTAGAAAAACTGTTTTTT. Its protein product is CSVGQLEKLFF.

The genes are TRBV9 and TRBJ1-1; possible D gene TRBD1, 5 bases. CDR1 is SGDLS and CDR2 is YYNGEE in the germline V gene. The ends were cut back, 4 bases at V and 3 bases at J, with 16 bases in the middle. The CDR3 spans 15 residues. DNA of the CDR3: TGTGCCAGCAGCCCTGGGACTTCGAAAGACACTGAAGCTTTCTTT. This encodes CASSPGTSKDTEAFF.

The chain joins TRBV15 to TRBJ1-5, with D perhaps TRBD1 (6 bases). CDR3 size: 14 residues. V lost 1 base and J 4 bases, leaving 8 bases between the germline ends. Germline assignment: CDR1 LNHNV and CDR2 YYDKDF (reference sequence). The CDR3 DNA follows: TGTGCCACCAGCAGAGTGAGGGGGAATCAGCCCCAGCATTTT. This translates into CATSRVRGNQPQHF.

The J gene is TRBJ1-1, the V gene TRBV7-8; 8 nucleotides align to TRBD1. The V and J ends lost 1 base and 6 bases, in that order; junction bases with no gene match: 4. The CDR3 has 14 residues. Germline CDR1 reads SGHVS; CDR2 reads FQNEAQ. CDR3: CASSLEQGAAEAFF. Here the CDR3 DNA reads TGTGCCAGCAGCTTAGAGCAGGGGGCGGCTGAAGCTTTCTTT.

The rearrangement links TRBV11-2 to TRBJ2-7, with 10 nucleotides matching TRBD2. There are 17 residues in the CDR3. Germline trimming cut 1 base from V and 0 bases from J; bases unmatched to any gene: 6. Germline CDR1 reads SGHAT; CDR2 reads FQNNGV. The CDR3, as DNA: TGTGCCAGCAGCTTAGCCCATAGCGGGGGGAGCTCCTACGAGCAGTACTTC. As protein: CASSLAHSGGSSYEQYF.

The chain recombines TRBV11-2 with TRBJ2-3, with 13 bases matching TRBD2. V dropped 5 bases and J dropped 3; count of bases not matched to a gene: 8. Germline V gene lookup returns CDR1 SGHAT and CDR2 FQNNGV. The CDR3 totals 17 residues. The chain's CDR3 is CASSVGLAGVATDTQYF. The DNA for the CDR3 is TGTGCCAGCAGCGTCGGACTAGCGGGGGTAGCGACAGATACGCAGTATTTT.

This clone was found once. The V and J genes are TRBV7-6 and TRBJ2-7, with TRBD1 matching over 7 bases. Germline lookup yields CDR1 SGHVS and CDR2 FNYEAQ. With 5 bases clipped from V and 5 bases from J, the junction kept 6 bases outside the gene matches. The CDR3 contains 13 residues. CDR3: CASSRRQGDEQYF. CDR3 DNA sequence: TGTGCCAGCAGCCGAAGACAGGGCGACGAGCAGTACTTC.

This clone was observed once. The V and J genes are TRBV7-2 and TRBJ2-1, with 11 positions matching TRBD1. CDR3 length: 17 residues. J gave up 6 bases and V 5 bases, and 12 bases lay outside the gene matches. In germline, CDR1 is SGHTA, CDR2 FQGNSA. The CDR3 nucleotides are TGTGCCAGCAGCCCCAATGTAGGACAGGGGGCAACCAATGAGCAGTTCTTC. This codes for CASSPNVGQGATNEQFF.

Remarks on this clone: Mismatch with germline at one junction end may stem from a read error. CDR3 in DNA: TGTGCCAGCAGTTCGAGACAGGGATATAACTTC. Amino acid sequence: CASSSRQGYNF. V usage is TRBV7-8 and J usage is TRBJ2-7; the match to TRBD1 covers 7 bases. The CDR3 consists of 11 residues. Germline lookup yields CDR1 SGHVS and CDR2 FQNEAQ.

The chain links TRBV5-6 to TRBJ1-3; 8 bases align to TRBD1. CDR1 and CDR2 (germline): SGHDT, YYEEEE. V lost 4 bases, J lost 1 base, and 13 bases stayed unmatched. There are 18 residues in the CDR3. The CDR3: CASSPDRGWGRSGNTIYF. Here the CDR3 DNA reads TGTGCCAGCAGCCCCGACAGGGGCTGGGGACGTTCTGGAAACACCATATATTTT.

The chain carries TRBV29-1 and TRBJ1-4; D not certain. The CDR3 is made up of 14 amino acids. From germline, CDR1 is SQVTM and CDR2 ANQGSEA. V dropped 3 bases and J dropped 8 bases, with 16 bases sitting between them. The CDR3 DNA reads as TGCAGCGTTGAGGAAGGACGGGAAGGCGAAAAACTGTTTTTT. Translation gives CSVEEGREGEKLFF.

The rearrangement uses TRBV27 and TRBJ1-1; 8 nucleotides line up with TRBD1. This CDR3 contains 15 residues. V lost 6 bases, J lost 2 bases, and 8 bases stayed unmatched. The germline CDR1 and CDR2 sequences are MNHEY and SMNVEV (reference sequence). The CDR3 region is CASRVPGQANTEAFF. Here the CDR3 DNA reads TGTGCCAGCAGGGTTCCGGGACAGGCTAACACTGAAGCTTTCTTT.

The chain combines TRBV6-6 with TRBJ1-3; 9 nucleotides align to TRBD1. The germline V gene has CDR1 MNHNY and CDR2 SVGAGI (reference sequence). V was clipped by 8 bases and J by 4 bases; unmatched bases: 6. The CDR3 has 14 amino acids. The CDR3 loop reads CASFDRGGGNTIYF. In nucleotides, the CDR3 is TGTGCCAGCTTCGACAGGGGGGGCGGAAACACCATATATTTT.

This sequence joins TRBV6-5 and TRBJ2-7; D is perhaps TRBD1 (6 bases). Per germline, CDR1 MNHEY and CDR2 SVGAGI. The CDR3 loop spans 14 amino acids. The V end was cut by 1 base, the J end by 2 bases, with 9 bases between. CDR3 DNA: TGTGCCAGCAGTTACTTGGACAGACCCTACGAGCAGTACTTC. Amino acid sequence: CASSYLDRPYEQYF.

The chain joins TRBV5-6 to TRBJ2-3; a possible D gene is TRBD2 (5 bases). The V gene lost 4 bases and the J gene lost 1 base, with 13 bases spanning the gap. CDR1 SGHDT and CDR2 YYEEEE come from the germline V gene. The CDR3 contains 15 residues. CDR3 coding DNA: TGTGCCAGCAGCCGCGGAGGTCGGGGCACAGATACGCAGTATTTT. Protein: CASSRGGRGTDTQYF.

The chain combines TRBV4-3 with TRBJ2-7; 9 bases align to TRBD2. Germline V gene lookup returns CDR1 LGHNA and CDR2 YSLEER. This CDR3 is 17 amino acids long. Losses at the gene ends were 1 base for V and 4 bases for J; bases not matched to a gene: 11. This CDR3 reads CASSQAQAGGSGYEQYF. In DNA form, the CDR3 reads TGCGCCAGCAGCCAAGCGCAGGCGGGGGGGTCGGGGTACGAGCAGTACTTC.

This clone was counted a single time. The chain is built from TRBV29-1 and TRBJ2-7; D unresolved. This CDR3 is built from 13 residues. Per germline, CDR1 SQVTM and CDR2 ANQGSEA. Trimming shortened V by 4 bases and J by 5 bases, and 15 bases separated the two germline ends. As DNA, the CDR3 is TGCAGCGTTGGGCAGAAGCTAGAAGACGAGCAGTACTTC. It translates to CSVGQKLEDEQYF.

As DNA, the CDR3 is TGTGCCAGCAGCTTAGGGGGACAAACCTACGAGCAGTACTTC. Translated, it gives CASSLGGQTYEQYF. The rearrangement joins TRBV13 to TRBJ2-7, with a weak D call TRBD1 (6 bases). Trimming shortened V by 0 bases and J by 2 bases, and 8 bases separated the two germline ends. The CDR3 is made up of 14 amino acids. The germline gives CDR1 PRHDT, CDR2 FYEKMQ (reference sequence).

The V gene is TRBV4-3, the J gene TRBJ1-2, with D possibly matching TRBD1 (5 bases). The length of the CDR3 is 15 residues. The ends were cut back, 0 bases at V and 4 bases at J, with 12 bases in the middle. Germline-derived CDR1 and CDR2 are LGHNA and YSLEER. The CDR3 sequence: CASSQDLGGGYGYTF. Written as DNA, the CDR3 is TGCGCCAGCAGCCAAGATCTCGGGGGAGGCTATGGCTACACCTTC.

This clone has just a few counts. V is TRBV6-5 and J is TRBJ1-2; the D is unclear. From germline, CDR1 is MNHEY and CDR2 SVGAGI. The germline V and J ends were trimmed by 6 bases and 4 bases, with 9 bases remaining between them. This CDR3 comprises 12 residues. The CDR3 here is CASRTASYGYTF. Written as DNA, the CDR3 is TGTGCCAGCAGAACAGCCTCCTATGGCTACACCTTC.

The chain links TRBV7-9 to TRBJ2-5; possible D gene TRBD1, 5 bases. V lost 4 bases and J lost 7, with 10 bases in between. The CDR3 is 12 amino acids. CDR1 is SEHNR and CDR2 is FQNEAQ in the germline V gene (reference sequence). The CDR3 protein is CASSSPTGTQYF. CDR3 nucleotides: TGTGCCAGCAGCTCCCCAACAGGGACCCAGTACTTC.

The J gene is TRBJ2-7, the V gene TRBV4-3; 10 bases are shared with TRBD2. The CDR3 spans 15 residues. V shed 0 bases and J 6 bases; nucleotides not matched to a gene: 5. Germline V gene sequence: CDR1 LGHNA, CDR2 YSLEER. The CDR3 region has the DNA TGCGCCAGCAGCCAAGATACGGGACTAGCGCGCGAGCAGTACTTC. This gives the protein CASSQDTGLAREQYF.

J is TRBJ1-1 and V is TRBV7-8; 8 bases are shared with TRBD1. V gave up 5 bases and J gave up 5 bases; unmatched junction bases: 22. CDR3 size: 19 residues. CDR1 and CDR2 from the germline V gene are SGHVS and FQNEAQ. The CDR3 sequence is CASSRTGQGVGGRKTEAFF. The CDR3 DNA follows: TGTGCCAGCAGCCGAACCGGACAGGGAGTAGGAGGGCGAAAGACTGAAGCTTTCTTT.

The chain uses TRBV12-5 and TRBJ1-1, with 11 bases fitting TRBD1. The V gene's germline CDR1 is LGHNT and CDR2 FRNRAP. The CDR3 contains 15 residues. Germline trimming cut 4 bases from V and 3 bases from J; bases unmatched to any gene: 4. The CDR3 is CASGSRTGGDTEAFF. CDR3 nucleotide sequence: TGTGCTAGTGGTTCGCGGACAGGGGGCGACACTGAAGCTTTCTTT.

The CDR3: CASSLVEDRGHQPQHF. The CDR3 DNA is TGTGCCAGCAGCTTAGTAGAGGACAGGGGGCATCAGCCCCAGCATTTT. The genes are TRBV11-3 and TRBJ1-5; 11 nucleotides match TRBD1. The CDR3 loop spans 16 amino acids. Germline lookup yields CDR1 SGHNT and CDR2 YENEEA. With 1 base clipped from V and 5 bases from J, the junction kept 4 bases outside the gene matches.

The V call is TRBV18, the J call TRBJ2-4; no clear D gene. V lost 2 bases and J 7 bases, leaving 6 bases between the germline ends. This CDR3 has 12 residues. From germline, CDR1 is KGHSH and CDR2 LQKENI. The CDR3 reads CASSPALNIQYF. CDR3 nucleotides: TGTGCCAGCTCACCAGCGTTGAACATTCAGTACTTC.

There are a few counts of this clone. The chain couples TRBV6-5 to TRBJ2-7; 8 bases match TRBD2. The CDR3 consists of 14 residues. CDR1 MNHEY and CDR2 SVGAGI come from the germline V gene. Germline trimming cut 8 bases from V and 1 base from J; bases unmatched to any gene: 7. The CDR3 nucleotides read TGTGCCAGCTCCTCGCGGGGGGCATCCTACGAGCAGTACTTC. This translates into CASSSRGASYEQYF.

In this sample, this clone turned up a few times. V and J are TRBV5-1 and TRBJ2-7; D not resolved. V gave up 0 bases and J gave up 7 bases, with 14 bases separating them. CDR3 length: 14 amino acids. The V gene's germline CDR1 is SGHRS and CDR2 YFSETQ. The CDR3 DNA follows: TGCGCCAGCAGCTTGGAACGGATCCCGGGTGAGCAGTACTTC. This gives the protein CASSLERIPGEQYF.